This TCR beta chain was observed in a study of blood T cell repertoires in COVID-19. Study as a whole: From the United States, Italy and Spain came samples of acute and convalescent COVID-19. T cells, B-cell-depleted T cells, or PBMCs provided the cDNA or gDNA that served as material.

Assay: immunoSEQ multiplex PCR; the TCRdb copy retains only in-frame clones and omits some. The sample records 70,000 to 85,000 clones, 83% being singletons. The CDR3 runs to 13 residues. V was trimmed by 8 bases and J by 6 bases, leaving 14 bases between them. Germline-derived CDR1 and CDR2 are SGHDN and FVKESK. Sequencing used peripheral blood. This TCR came from a man older than 75 with active or convalescent COVID-19. The rearrangement uses TRBV14 and TRBJ1-5, with TRBD1 as a possible D gene (5 bases). The CDR3 DNA is TGTGCCAGCGGATCAGGGTTTGGTCAGCCCCAGCATTTT. This codes for CASGSGFGQPQHF. Full variable domain (rest looked up from reference TRBV14 and TRBJ1-5): EAGVTQFPSHSVIEKGQTVTLRCDPISGHDNLYWYRRVMGKEIKFLLHFVKESKQDESGMPNNRFLAERTGGTYSTLKVQPAELEDSGVYFCASGSGFGQPQHFGDGTRLSIL.